This T cell receptor beta chain was found in a study of prognosis after radiotherapy for stage I lung cancer (dated by TCRdb to 2020 to 2023). For context, the study as a whole: Between April 2018 and January 2019, some 20 patients with stage I NSCLC were enrolled in Nanjing, China. The study sequenced about 40 blood samples from 19 patients, one before and one after SBRT per patient. Peripheral blood TCR beta repertoires were profiled in stage I NSCLC patients before and after stereotactic body radiotherapy, and the study then linked these repertoires to distant failure. Patients with newly diagnosed primary stage I lung tumors numbered over 13, with five others having oligometastatic NSCLC after surgical resection of the primary tumor. The cohort included over 10 men and roughly 6 women, with a median age of approximately 74 years and a range of about 53 to 90 years. SBRT was delivered in 3 to 5 fractions with a biologically effective dose of at least 100 Gy, and image-guided IMRT or VMAT was used for delivery. Four of the 19 patients developed distant metastases after SBRT, at a median of roughly seven months; the other 15 showed no significant progression. SBRT was not combined with any concurrent therapy in any patient. Tumor histology was squamous cell carcinoma in seven patients and adenocarcinoma in roughly 12. Every patient was deemed medically inoperable, more than ten because of comorbidities and roughly 7 because they refused surgery. The research as a whole found: TRBV and TRBJ usage frequencies reportedly varied with metastasis status, involving two V genes at baseline and roughly 9 V and two J genes after SBRT. Limitations of the study included a small cohort and short follow-up, and the study findings need independent validation. Whether the expanded TCR clones were tumor-specific was not determined. None of the reported P values were adjusted for multiple comparisons. A decrease in unique TCR clone counts was observed after SBRT (median about 10,000 before versus some 6,900 after; Wilcoxon paired P=0.011). Post-SBRT Shannon entropy and its change from baseline were lower in patients who developed distant metastases; baseline Shannon entropy was not associated with metastases.

A remark on this clonotype: Its antigen remains undetermined. With a far larger clone one base away, a read error is the likely cause. In this CDR3 the conserved last residue, phenylalanine or tryptophan, is missing, so a read error is likely.

All patients had node-negative disease on CT and PET/CT, and none had a history of other malignancies or prior chemotherapy or radiotherapy. At each of two time points, 5 to 6 milliliters of peripheral venous blood were collected into EDTA tubes. PBMCs were isolated by Ficoll-Paque Plus density-gradient centrifugation. Immediately after collection, samples were stored at -80 degrees C until analysis. Trimming leaves V shorter by 5 bases and J shorter by 3 bases, with the junction holding 12 bases beyond the gene matches. CDR1 and CDR2 (MRHNA, SNTAGT) derive from the germline V gene. 16 amino acids form the CDR3, both terminal residues included. Of all the DNA, just the CDR3 is kept, 48 bases in frame from base 1. Two rounds of multiplex PCR were performed to amplify the TCR beta CDR3 region from genomic DNA. The first PCR round used primers specific to each TRBV and TRBJ gene, with sequences filed in Chinese patent CN105087789A. The second PCR round used universal primers. The Roche High Pure PCR Template Preparation Kit was used to extract genomic DNA from frozen PBMCs. The libraries underwent paired-end sequencing with 151 bp reads on an Illumina HiSeq 3000. Turning to the authors' computational methods: Raw reads lacking the multiplex PCR primer sequences were removed with CutAdapt. High-quality paired reads were merged into contigs with PEAR. MiXCR assigned TRB V, D and J gene segments to each contig by aligning to reference sequences. CDR3 sequences were clustered by base quality and sequence similarity to remove sequencing errors. Diversity was calculated as Shannon entropy divided by the natural log of the number of productive TCR sequences. Clonality was defined as one minus Shannon entropy divided by the natural log of the number of unique clonotypes. The Youden index of ROC curves was used to select progression-free survival cut-offs for repertoire metrics, and analyses were performed in R 3.5.3. TCRdb's own reprocessing of the public reads used fastp at Q25 and MiXCR and kept productive beta chains. Under each unique CDR3 protein, matching rows form one entry showing the most common genes and DNA. The V and J calls here are based on TCRdb, not the publication. Across this sample there are fewer than 15,000 distinct CDR3 sequences, with 45% to 50% seen only once. The ten largest clones capture roughly 26% of the sample.

The sequence was collected from a donor over 45 with non-small cell lung cancer. The chain employs TRBV6-4 and TRBJ2-7, with 8 middle bases fitting TRBD1. The sample here was PBMCs, taken before or after stereotactic body radiation therapy (not recorded which). The CDR3 is CASSSRGTGLGYEQYS. At the DNA level, the sequence is TGTGCCAGCAGTTCACGAGGGACAGGTTTGGGCTACGAGCAGTACTCC.